In this sample, the clone carrying this T cell receptor beta chain turned up once. Its target is unknown. This entry is derived from a study of cytotoxic CD8 clonotypes in ibrutinib-treated CLL. Study at large: Results showed some 24 partial and 2 complete responses; following median about 68 months, roughly 15 remained remitted, approximately twelve advanced. Study-level results: Stable or contracted on treatment, public clonotypes were also uncommon. Researchers report that baseline clonality outpaced age-matched healthy donors and tracked circulating CD8+ T-cell counts.

Measured with immunoSEQ multiplex PCR; TCRdb has only the in-frame clones, and not every one. In the table there are 140,000 or so clones, approximately 80% of which are singletons. V dropped 3 bases and J dropped 5 bases, with 23 bases sitting between them. CDR1 is SEHNR, CDR2 FQNEAQ, per germline (reference sequence). The CDR3 is made up of 18 amino acids. The clonotype was recovered from a human donor with chronic lymphocytic leukemia. This rearrangement joins TRBV7-9 to TRBJ2-1, with D perhaps TRBD2 (6 bases). This specimen consisted of PBMCs, obtained after 12 months of ibrutinib treatment. The CDR3 bases are TGTGCCAGCAGCTTCCTTCCCTTGCGGCAGGGCGGGAACAATGAGCAGTTCTTC. Amino acid sequence: CASSFLPLRQGGNNEQFF.